The 4 T cell receptor beta chains given below trace back to one sample, sequenced in a study of cytomegalovirus exposure and HLA in healthy donors (dated by TCRdb to the late 2010s). Library preparation used the immunoSEQ multiplex PCR assay. For the multiplex PCR, a mixture combining 60 forward primers for TCR Vbeta segments and 13 reverse primers for TCR Jbeta segments was used. Held by TCRdb, this immuneACCESS table contains in-frame sequences only and omits some clones. Under half of the omission traces to an unresolved V gene where checked; the cause of the rest is unknown. This sample gives 110,000 or so clones in total; about 80% of them show up just once. The ten largest clones add up to about 5% of the sample. What was sequenced was PBMCs. The source of these receptors is a man over 45 in good health and CMV-seropositive.

The CDR3 sequence: CASSSLAGGSSYNEQFF. The CDR3 DNA sequence: TGTGCCAGCAGTTCTCTCGCGGGAGGGAGCTCCTACAATGAGCAGTTCTTC. The chain is built from TRBV28 and TRBJ2-1; 9 bases are shared with TRBD2. The V segment lost 4 bases and the J segment 0 bases; nucleotides outside the gene matches: 7. The CDR3 contains 17 residues. Germline values: CDR1 MDHEN, CDR2 SYDVKM.

The chain couples TRBV6-6 to TRBJ1-6; D may be TRBD1 (6 bases). CDR1 is MNHNY, CDR2 SVGAGI, per germline (reference sequence). Trimming took 2 bases from V and 8 from J, leaving 10 bases between them. The CDR3 extends over 14 amino acids. The CDR3 sequence is CASSYLGADSPLHF. DNA for the CDR3: TGTGCCAGCAGTTACCTGGGGGCGGATTCACCCCTCCACTTT.

The chain combines TRBV11-1 with TRBJ1-6; TRBD1 matches at 10 bases. Germline CDR1 and CDR2: SGHAT and FQDESV (reference sequence). CDR3 length: 17 residues. With V trimmed by 7 bases and J by 10 bases, 16 bases remained unmatched. The DNA for the CDR3 is TGTGCCAGCAACTCTAGGACAGGGGGAACGCGAAGCTCACCCCTCCACTTT. It encodes CASNSRTGGTRSSPLHF.

This clone was seen only a few times. The V call is TRBV20-1, the J call TRBJ1-2; 7 nucleotides line up with TRBD1. The germline gives CDR1 DFQATT, CDR2 SNEGSKA (reference sequence). V shed 6 bases and J 5 bases; nucleotides not matched to a gene: 3. There are 11 residues in the CDR3. Here the CDR3 reads CSARDSYGYTF. The CDR3 nucleotides read TGCAGTGCCCGGGACAGTTATGGCTACACCTTC.